This record concerns one T cell receptor beta chain sequence. The entry originates in a study of blood T cell repertoires in COVID-19. The wider study: In each case, the material was cDNA or gDNA derived from T cells, B-cell-depleted T cells, or PBMCs.

V was trimmed by 7 bases and J by 8 bases, leaving 12 bases between them. The CDR3 contains 12 residues. The method was immunoSEQ multiplex PCR; TCRdb's version includes in-frame clones alone and lacks a portion of them. The table has 250,000 to 350,000 clones, 85% seen once; the top ten hold roughly 2.7%. Participants were aged roughly 18 to 89 years from around 25 US areas. Assignments of participants to cohorts depended upon their own reported clinical history. This chain connects TRBV12-3 or TRBV12-4 to TRBJ2-1; D gene unclear. Sequencing was performed on PBMCs or T cells enriched from blood (not recorded which). The TCR was taken from a woman aged 45-65 years who had recovered from COVID-19. The CDR3 region is CASTFSSHEQFF. In DNA, the CDR3 is TGTGCCAGCACCTTTAGTAGTCATGAGCAGTTCTTC.